This entry lists 25 T cell receptor beta chains sequenced from one sample in a study of blood T cell repertoires in COVID-19. Method: immunoSEQ multiplex PCR; TCRdb's copy keeps in-frame clones and lacks some. The repertoire consists of more than 300,000 clones, with roughly 87% occurring once and the leading ten covering 5.1%. Sequences were obtained from PBMCs or T cells enriched from blood (not recorded which). The receptor source for this set is a woman in her 50s who had recovered from COVID-19.

The chain employs TRBV18 and TRBJ1-1; perhaps TRBD1 as D (5 bases). The CDR3 totals 14 residues. V gave up 3 bases and J gave up 4 bases, with 12 bases separating them. Germline CDR1 is KGHSH and CDR2 is LQKENI. The CDR3 bases are TGTGCCAGCTCACCTCAGGAGGGGAGCACTGAAGCTTTCTTT. Translated: CASSPQEGSTEAFF.

The J gene is TRBJ1-5, the V gene TRBV18; D call uncertain. From germline, CDR1 is KGHSH and CDR2 LQKENI. The CDR3 loop spans 15 amino acids. V dropped 6 bases and J dropped 1 base, with 13 bases sitting between them. Here the CDR3 DNA reads TGTGCCAGCTCTTCAAGGGCGGGAAGCAATCAGCCCCAGCATTTT. Translation gives CASSSRAGSNQPQHF.

The rearrangement links TRBV7-2 to TRBJ2-1, with D possibly being TRBD1 (6 bases). V lost 6 bases to trimming and J lost 8 bases, with 26 bases between them. The germline CDR1 and CDR2 sequences are SGHTA and FQGNSA. CDR3 length equals 17 residues. This chain's CDR3 is CASSRPDRPFAADEQFF. CDR3 in DNA: TGTGCCAGCAGTCGCCCGGACAGACCATTTGCGGCGGATGAGCAGTTCTTC.

The chain links TRBV18 to TRBJ1-6, with 9 bases aligning to TRBD1. The V gene end was trimmed by 1 base and the J gene end by 9 bases; junction bases not matched to a gene: 1. The CDR3 is 14 residues long. The V gene's germline CDR1 is KGHSH and CDR2 LQKENI. The CDR3, as DNA: TGTGCCAGCTCACCACTGACAGGGGGTTCACCCCTCCACTTT. This sequence encodes CASSPLTGGSPLHF.

This chain joins TRBV27 and TRBJ2-7; TRBD1 is a possible D gene (5 bases). Germline CDR1 reads MNHEY; CDR2 reads SMNVEV (reference sequence). The CDR3 sequence is 13 residues long. Trimming left V 6 bases short and J 0 bases short, with 9 bases between. CDR3 region: CASRKDNSYEQYF. The CDR3 nucleotides read TGTGCCAGCAGAAAGGACAACTCCTACGAGCAGTACTTC.

The J gene is TRBJ1-2, the V gene TRBV6-5; maybe TRBD1 (5 bases). The CDR3 spans 14 residues. Trimming stripped 7 bases from V and 4 bases from J, with 16 bases between. In germline, CDR1 is MNHEY, CDR2 SVGAGI. CDR3 in amino acids: CASIPRGGGYGYTF. In nucleotides, the CDR3 is TGTGCCAGCATCCCACGGGGGGGAGGCTATGGCTACACCTTC.

V gene TRBV14 combines with J gene TRBJ2-1; TRBD1 might be the D (5 bases). Germline loops: CDR1 SGHDN, CDR2 FVKESK. The CDR3 has 15 amino acids. V lost 1 base to trimming and J lost 8 bases, with 15 bases between them. The CDR3 nucleotides read TGTGCCAGCAGCCAAGGGGGCGCGTTCTGGGATGAGCAGTTCTTC. It codes for CASSQGGAFWDEQFF.

The V call is TRBV29-1, the J call TRBJ2-3; 9 nucleotides line up with TRBD2. Losses at the gene ends were 5 bases for V and 0 bases for J; bases not matched to a gene: 12. CDR1 and CDR2 from the germline V gene are SQVTM and ANQGSEA. The CDR3 has 17 amino acids. The CDR3 protein is CSVSAAGTSGSTDTQYF. CDR3 DNA sequence: TGCAGCGTTAGTGCAGCAGGCACTAGCGGGAGCACAGATACGCAGTATTTT.

V gene TRBV28 combines with J gene TRBJ1-1; TRBD1 is a possible D gene (5 bases). Trimming stripped 2 bases from V and 8 bases from J, with 9 bases between. Germline V gives CDR1 MDHEN, CDR2 SYDVKM. The CDR3 contains 12 residues. The CDR3: CASSLDPGEAFF. CDR3 nucleotides: TGTGCCAGCAGTTTAGACCCAGGGGAAGCTTTCTTT.

The chain uses TRBV11-3 and TRBJ1-1; the D gene is possibly TRBD1 (6 bases). Germline CDR1 is SGHNT and CDR2 is YENEEA. The V and J ends lost 5 bases and 0 bases respectively, with 25 bases between them. The CDR3 covers 19 residues. This CDR3 is CASSPGSWGGAGVNTEAFF. The CDR3, as DNA: TGTGCCAGCAGCCCTGGAAGTTGGGGGGGGGCAGGTGTGAACACTGAAGCTTTCTTT.

This clone was seen once. This chain connects TRBV19 to TRBJ1-2; 9 positions agree with TRBD1. V shed 7 bases, J shed 2 bases, and the junction held 5 bases outside the gene matches. This CDR3 comprises 14 residues. Germline CDR1 LNHDA, CDR2 SQIVND (reference sequence). In DNA, the CDR3 is TGTGCCAGTAAAGTTGACAGGGGGAACTATGGCTACACCTTC. This encodes CASKVDRGNYGYTF.

Worth noting for this clone: Other DNA sequences of this sample code for an identical CDR3. The chain combines TRBV6-5 with TRBJ1-2, with a possible D match to TRBD1 (6 bases). The CDR3 consists of 12 residues. Germline V gene sequence: CDR1 MNHEY, CDR2 SVGAGI. Trimming took 5 bases from V and 7 from J, leaving 11 bases between them. The CDR3 sequence is CASSPGAGGYTF. In DNA form, the CDR3 reads TGTGCCAGCAGTCCAGGGGCGGGTGGCTACACCTTC.

The chain recombines TRBV7-2 with TRBJ2-7, with D possibly TRBD2 on 5 matching bases. From germline, CDR1 is SGHTA and CDR2 FQGNSA. This CDR3 region has 15 residues. The germline V and J ends were trimmed by 1 base and 0 bases, with 10 bases remaining between them. CDR3 DNA: TGTGCCAGCAGCTTAGTGGACGGGATCTCCTACGAGCAGTACTTC. The encoded protein is CASSLVDGISYEQYF. Full variable domain (rest looked up from reference TRBV7-2 and TRBJ2-7): GAGVSQSPSNKVTEKGKDVELRCDPISGHTALYWYRQSLGQGLEFLIYFQGNSAPDKSGLPSDRFSAERTGGSVSTLTIQRTQQEDSAVYLCASSLVDGISYEQYFGPGTRLTVT.

The gene calls are TRBV19 and TRBJ2-1; 7 bases are a match to TRBD1. Per the germline V gene, CDR1 is LNHDA and CDR2 is SQIVND (reference sequence). This CDR3 is built from 16 residues. Trimming cost V 0 bases and J 2 bases; bases outside gene matches: 4. CDR3 bases: TGTGCCAGTAGTATAGAAGGGGACAGAGCCTACAATGAGCAGTTCTTC. It encodes CASSIEGDRAYNEQFF.

In this sample, this clone turned up once. The V and J genes are TRBV5-1 and TRBJ1-6; 7 nucleotides align to TRBD1. Germline V gives CDR1 SGHRS, CDR2 YFSETQ. The ends lost 4 bases at V and 4 bases at J; junction bases unmatched: 11. The CDR3 is 17 amino acids. The CDR3, as DNA: TGCGCCAGCAGCCGTGAGGGACAGACGTCATATAATTCACCCCTCCACTTT. It codes for CASSREGQTSYNSPLHF.

This clone was observed a single time. This chain uses TRBV27 with TRBJ1-5; D gene ambiguous. Between the trimmed V and J ends, which lost 2 bases and 5 bases, there was a span of 10 bases. The CDR3 sequence is 14 residues long. The germline V gene encodes CDR1 MNHEY and CDR2 SMNVEV (reference sequence). For the CDR3, the DNA is TGTGCCAGCAGTTTAACGGGGAGGGATCAGCCCCAGCATTTT. Translation: CASSLTGRDQPQHF.

This chain joins TRBV10-3 and TRBJ2-1; D perhaps matches TRBD1 (6 bases). Trimming took 0 bases from V and 6 from J, leaving 12 bases between them. Per germline, CDR1 ENHRY and CDR2 SYGVKD. The CDR3 totals 15 residues. This CDR3 reads CAISESKGQLNEQFF. The DNA of the CDR3 is TGTGCCATCAGTGAGTCGAAGGGACAACTCAATGAGCAGTTCTTC.

J is TRBJ1-1 and V is TRBV13; the D gene is possibly TRBD1 (6 bases). The V end lost 5 bases, the J end lost 0 bases, and 16 bases lay between the germline ends. Germline CDR1 is PRHDT and CDR2 is FYEKMQ (reference sequence). CDR3 length: 16 residues. The chain's CDR3 is CASSLTWDTVNTEAFF. The CDR3 coding sequence is TGTGCCAGCAGCCTCACCTGGGACACGGTGAACACTGAAGCTTTCTTT.

This clone was detected a few times. The chain couples TRBV5-4 to TRBJ1-2, with 10 bases identical to TRBD1. This CDR3 is built from 15 residues. V lost 4 bases to trimming and J lost 4 bases; unmatched junction nucleotides: 7. In germline, CDR1 is SGHNT, CDR2 YYREEE (reference sequence). This CDR3 reads CASSQTGTGVYGYTF. CDR3 nucleotides: TGTGCCAGCAGCCAAACCGGGACAGGGGTCTATGGCTACACCTTC.

This clone has more than one count but fewer than ten. This chain connects TRBV7-9 to TRBJ1-5, with 7 bases lining up with TRBD1. V trimming: 9 bases; J trimming: 3 bases; junction bases outside the gene matches: 8. The germline V gene encodes CDR1 SEHNR and CDR2 FQNEAQ (reference sequence). The CDR3 is made up of 14 amino acids. The DNA for the CDR3 is TGTGCCAGTCATACAGGGGCCCTCAATCAGCCCCAGCATTTT. The encoded protein is CASHTGALNQPQHF.

Turning to this clone: The same CDR3 can be traced to other DNA sequences in this sample. V and J are TRBV5-4 and TRBJ1-5, with D possibly matching TRBD1 (6 bases). CDR3 length: 14 residues. Germline V lookup: CDR1 SGHNT, CDR2 YYREEE (reference sequence). Trimming removed 0 bases from V and 6 bases from J, with 10 bases in between. The CDR3 sequence is CASSLAGEGQPQHF. The CDR3 coding sequence is TGTGCCAGCAGCTTGGCAGGGGAGGGTCAGCCCCAGCATTTT.

This chain joins TRBV7-9 and TRBJ2-2; TRBD1 is a possible D gene (6 bases). The germline gives CDR1 SEHNR, CDR2 FQNEAQ (reference sequence). The CDR3 totals 12 residues. V lost 8 bases and J 3 bases, leaving 7 bases between the germline ends. The CDR3 reads CASAGDTGELFF. As DNA, the CDR3 is TGTGCCAGCGCAGGGGACACCGGGGAGCTGTTTTTT.

The V gene is TRBV7-2, the J gene TRBJ1-2; D unresolved. Trimming removed 3 bases from V and 2 bases from J, with 10 bases in between. The CDR3 extends over 14 amino acids. Germline V CDR1 and CDR2: SGHTA, FQGNSA. The CDR3 region is CASSLRTENYGYTF. Here the CDR3 DNA reads TGTGCCAGCAGCTTGCGTACAGAGAACTATGGCTACACCTTC. Full variable domain (outside the CDR3, taken from reference TRBV7-2 and TRBJ1-2): GAGVSQSPSNKVTEKGKDVELRCDPISGHTALYWYRQSLGQGLEFLIYFQGNSAPDKSGLPSDRFSAERTGGSVSTLTIQRTQQEDSAVYLCASSLRTENYGYTFGSGTRLTVV.

The rearrangement joins TRBV4-3 to TRBJ2-7; perhaps TRBD2 as D (5 bases). The CDR3 has 15 residues. In germline, CDR1 is LGHNA, CDR2 YSLEER. With 1 base removed from V and 6 bases from J, the gap between germline ends came to 16 bases. This chain's CDR3 is CASSQAGSSIREQYF. CDR3 bases: TGCGCCAGCAGCCAAGCTGGGAGTAGCATACGCGAGCAGTACTTC.

This clone was counted only a few times. Written as DNA, the CDR3 is TGTGCCAGCAGCCCCCGGACATCAGGCTACACCTTC. It yields the protein CASSPRTSGYTF. The chain combines TRBV5-8 with TRBJ1-2; D is possibly TRBD1 (5 bases). V shed 4 bases and J shed 8 bases, with 12 bases lying between them. Per germline, CDR1 SGHTS and CDR2 YDEGEE. The CDR3 is 12 residues long.